This T cell receptor beta chain was identified in a study of PD-1 blockade in classical Hodgkin lymphoma. General study results and limits: Reported baseline diversity: healthy donors highest, relapsed/refractory patients lowest.

TCRdb's copy holds only in-frame clones and misses some; the assay was immunoSEQ multiplex PCR. The sample holds roughly 10,000 clones, about 78% seen once. The germline gives CDR1 MNHEY, CDR2 SMNVEV (reference sequence). V was clipped by 2 bases and J by 5 bases; unmatched bases: 5. This CDR3 has 15 residues. Every patient relapsed after autologous stem cell transplantation, and brentuximab vedotin exposure varied. On this clone: The antigen remains unidentified.

This receptor was obtained from a human donor with classical Hodgkin lymphoma. The sequenced sample was peripheral blood mononuclear cells (PBMCs), obtained at baseline. V and J are TRBV27 and TRBJ1-4; 7 bases map to TRBD1. DNA of the CDR3: TGTGCCAGCAGTTTAGACGGGACAGCGAATGAAAAACTGTTTTTT. Protein product: CASSLDGTANEKLFF.